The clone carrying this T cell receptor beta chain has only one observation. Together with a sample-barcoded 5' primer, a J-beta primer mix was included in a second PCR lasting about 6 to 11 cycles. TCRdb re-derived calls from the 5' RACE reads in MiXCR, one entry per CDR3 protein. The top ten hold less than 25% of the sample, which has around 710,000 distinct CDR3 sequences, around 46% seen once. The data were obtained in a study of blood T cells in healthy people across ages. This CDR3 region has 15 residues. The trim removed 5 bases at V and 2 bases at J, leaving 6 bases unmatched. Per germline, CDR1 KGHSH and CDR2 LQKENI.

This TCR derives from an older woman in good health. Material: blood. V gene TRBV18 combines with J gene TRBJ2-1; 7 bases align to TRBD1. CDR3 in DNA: TGTGCCAGCTCAGGCACAGGGGAACCCTACAATGAGCAGTTCTTC. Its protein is CASSGTGEPYNEQFF. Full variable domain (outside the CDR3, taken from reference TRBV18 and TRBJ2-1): NAGVMQNPRHLVRRRGQEARLRCSPMKGHSHVYWYRQLPEEGLKFMVYLQKENIIDESGMPKERFSAEFPKEGPSILRIQQVVRGDSAAYFCASSGTGEPYNEQFFGPGTRLTVL.